The T cell receptor beta chain described here comes from a study of CD8 T cells in Susac syndrome. Sequencing of TCR beta was carried out in blood CD8+ and CD4+ T cells. Germline CDR1 is GTSNPN and CDR2 is SVGIG (reference sequence). CDR3 size: 15 residues. With 1 base removed from V and 3 bases from J, the gap between germline ends came to 16 bases. Random-hexamer reverse transcription was applied to 0.5 to 1 ug RNA. The amplification used immunoSEQ multiplex PCR on TCR beta CDR3; it spanned 54 Vbeta and 13 Jbeta. In TCRdb, the immunoSEQ multiplex PCR reads were re-called with MiXCR into one record per CDR3 protein. Of around 56,000 distinct CDR3 sequences listed, around nine tenths were seen once; the top ten hold approximately 0.21%.

The specimen sequenced was CD8+ T cells from PBMCs. The chain recombines TRBV30 with TRBJ2-7, with D perhaps being TRBD1 or TRBD2 (5 bases each). The clonotype originates from a human donor in good health. The CDR3 spells CAWSEERGWDYEQYF. CDR3 bases: TGTGCCTGGAGTGAGGAGAGGGGCTGGGACTACGAGCAGTACTTC.